This record looks at one T cell receptor beta chain sequence and its context. These data are taken from a study of shared clonotypes between healthy human individuals. V dropped 6 bases and J dropped 14; count of bases not matched to a gene: 14. The CDR3 sequence is 14 residues long. Germline CDR1 MNHEY, CDR2 SVGAGI. TCRdb's copy holds only in-frame clones and misses some; the assay was immunoSEQ multiplex PCR. The sample has some 2,100,000 clones, about 93% seen once. CD45RO-negative CD8 cells positively selected for CCR7 made up the naive population, which excluded terminally differentiated effector memory CD45RA+ cells.

Material for sequencing was naive CD8+ T cells from PBMCs. The clonotype originates from a man between 18 and 35 years old in good health. Some clones in this sample may be carry-over from other donors' samples. V is TRBV6-5 and J is TRBJ1-4, with 8 bases fitting TRBD1. CDR3 DNA sequence: TGTGCCAGCAGAAGGACAGGGTACCATGAAGAGCTGTTTTTT. It translates to CASRRTGYHEELFF.